A selection of T cell receptor beta chains follows, all from one sample in a study of blood T cells in healthy people across ages. TCRdb redid the calling of the 5' RACE reads with MiXCR, one entry per CDR3 protein. The sample records fewer than 1,000,000 distinct CDR3 sequences, about half being singletons. Material: blood. Receptor source: a man older than 75 in good health. Each CDR3 is given with its conserved first and last residue. A D gene is named only where the DNA matches it firmly. The size entry is marked missing in some rows and otherwise reads once, few, many or a size class.

J	size	D	V	DNA	CDR3
TRBJ2-7	NA	NA	TRBV6-6	TGTGCCAGCAGGCTGGACACCCGAATAACTACCTACGAGCAGTACTTC	CASRLDTRITTYEQYF
TRBJ2-5	few	TRBD2	TRBV12-3/TRBV12-4	TGTGCCAGCAGAAACACTAGCGGAATTGATGAGTACTTC	CASRNTSGIDEYF
TRBJ2-1	many	TRBD2	TRBV5-1	TGCGCCAGCAGCTTTACTAGCGGCAATGAGCAGTTCTTC	CASSFTSGNEQFF
TRBJ1-1	NA	NA	TRBV5-1	TGTGCCAGCAGTTTGTCGGGGATGAACACTGAAGCTTTCTTT	CASSLSGMNTEAFF
TRBJ1-1	NA	NA	TRBV6-6	TGTGCCAGCCACATGAACACTGAAGCTTTCTTT	CASHMNTEAFF
TRBJ2-5	few	NA	TRBV11-2	TGTGCCAGCCTAAGAGGGATCAGGGAGACCCAGTACTTC	CASLRGIRETQYF
TRBJ2-3	few	TRBD1	TRBV4-1	TGCGCCAGCAGCCAAGCCGGACAGGGTGGGCCAGCAGATACGCAGTATTTT	CASSQAGQGGPADTQYF
TRBJ2-1	few	NA	TRBV5-1	TGCGCCAGCAGCGAGTCGGACTTACTTAATGAGCAGTTCTTC	CASSESDLLNEQFF
TRBJ2-3	many	TRBD2	TRBV5-1	TGCGCCAGCAGCTTGGCTCTAGCGGGAGGCGCAGATACGCAGTATTTT	CASSLALAGGADTQYF
TRBJ2-1	NA	NA	TRBV7-8	TGTGCCAGCAGCCACGGGACTTACGGTGAGCAGTTCTTC	CASSHGTYGEQFF
TRBJ2-3	NA	NA	TRBV20-1	TGCAGTGCTAGTCAGGCGATTAGCACAGATACGCAGTATTTT	CSASQAISTDTQYF
TRBJ1-2	NA	NA	TRBV4-3	TGCGCCAGCAGCCAAGATAATGCCAGGGGCTACTATGGCTACACCTTC	CASSQDNARGYYGYTF
TRBJ1-5	NA	NA	TRBV6-2/TRBV6-3	TGTGCCAGCAGTTACCTGCATAGCAATCAGCCCCAGCATTTT	CASSYLHSNQPQHF
TRBJ2-3	NA	NA	TRBV7-9	TGTGCCAGCAGCCAAGCTCGAGGGATCACAGATATGCAGTATTTT	CASSQARGITDMQYF
TRBJ2-1	NA	TRBD2	TRBV7-2	TGTGCCAGCAGCTCGAAAACCGGGGGGGCAAATGAGCAGTTCTTC	CASSSKTGGANEQFF
TRBJ2-3	NA	NA	TRBV5-1	TGCGCCAGCAGCTTGCCTCTTCAAGGGAAGGAAACCGATACGCAGTATTTT	CASSLPLQGKETDTQYF
TRBJ2-3	few	TRBD2	TRBV28	TGTGCCACTCAGACATACCGTACTAGCGGGAAGGCAGATACGCAGTATTTT	CATQTYRTSGKADTQYF
TRBJ1-1	NA	TRBD1	TRBV10-3	TGTGCCATCAGTGCCGGGACAGGGGGCCCGAGGGCTTTCTTT	CAISAGTGGPRAFF
TRBJ2-7	NA	TRBD2	TRBV3-1	TGTGCCAGCAGCCAAGGGGGAAGCGGGGGAGCCTACGAGCAGTACTTC	CASSQGGSGGAYEQYF
TRBJ2-1	NA	TRBD2	TRBV7-2	TGTGCCAGCATGCCTAGCGGGCTCTCCTACAATGAGCAGTTCTTC	CASMPSGLSYNEQFF
TRBJ2-3	NA	TRBD1	TRBV20-1	TGCAGTGCTAGTAGTCAGGGGGCATCTACAGATACGCAGTATTTT	CSASSQGASTDTQYF
TRBJ2-7	NA	NA	TRBV7-2	TGTGCCAACAGCGTAGGTCCAGAAGCCTACGAGCAGTACTTC	CANSVGPEAYEQYF
TRBJ2-7	NA	NA	TRBV11-2	TGTGCCGGCAGCTATGACCCTGCCTACGAGCAGTACTTC	CAGSYDPAYEQYF
TRBJ2-3	few	NA	TRBV12-3/TRBV12-4	TGTGCCAGCAGCCTATCTGGAGAAGCCGATACGCAGTATTTT	CASSLSGEADTQYF
TRBJ1-2	many	NA	TRBV20-1	TGCAGTGCTAGAGATCTGAAAACTAACTATGGCTACACCTTC	CSARDLKTNYGYTF
TRBJ2-3	NA	TRBD1	TRBV9	TGTGCCAGCAGCGTAGAGGGGGCTGAAGATACGCAGTATTTT	CASSVEGAEDTQYF
TRBJ2-7	NA	TRBD1	TRBV20-1	TGCAGTGCGGTGGAACCGGGACAGGACTACGAGCAGTACTTC	CSAVEPGQDYEQYF
TRBJ2-7	NA	NA	TRBV2	TGTGCCAGCAAAGGCTATCCAAGCGAGCAGTACTTC	CASKGYPSEQYF